The 10 T cell receptor beta chains given below trace back to one sample, sequenced in a study of shared clonotypes between healthy human individuals. Repertoires were generated with immunoSEQ multiplex PCR, while TCRdb's copy carries only in-frame clones and drops some. The table includes about a million clones, around 76% detected once. Sequencing used memory CD4+ T cells sorted from blood. Subset specified: CD45RA-negative fraction. These receptors were taken from a man aged 18 to 29 in good health.

CDR3 protein: CASSLGGLAGGGLSYEQYF. As DNA, the CDR3 is TGTGCCAGCAGCTTGGGCGGTCTAGCGGGAGGGGGGTTATCCTACGAGCAGTACTTC. V gene TRBV5-4 combines with J gene TRBJ2-7; 12 bases are shared with TRBD2. Germline V lookup: CDR1 SGHNT, CDR2 YYREEE (reference sequence). The V and J ends lost 0 bases and 1 base, in that order; junction bases with no gene match: 11. The CDR3 sequence is 19 residues long.

The V gene is TRBV6-1, the J gene TRBJ2-6; the D gene is possibly TRBD1 (5 bases). This CDR3 has 14 amino acids. V lost 0 bases and J 8 bases, leaving 8 bases between the germline ends. CDR1 MNHNS and CDR2 SASEGT come from the germline V gene. The CDR3 DNA sequence: TGTGCCAGCAGTGAAGCGGGGCTGCCCAACGTCCTGACTTTC. Translating gives CASSEAGLPNVLTF.

The chain uses TRBV19 and TRBJ2-5; 12 bases match TRBD2. The CDR3 covers 15 residues. Germline loops: CDR1 LNHDA, CDR2 SQIVND (reference sequence). Trimming took 4 bases from V and 5 from J; bases not matched to a gene: 5. CDR3 protein: CASSTSGGAGETQYF. CDR3 bases: TGTGCCAGTAGTACTAGCGGGGGGGCCGGTGAGACCCAGTACTTC.

The chain links TRBV25-1 to TRBJ1-4; D is unresolved. Germline V gene sequence: CDR1 MGHDK, CDR2 SYGVNS. The CDR3 length is 13 residues. V was trimmed by 5 bases and J by 6 bases, leaving 10 bases between them. CDR3 protein: CASSQVGDEKLFF. The CDR3 bases are TGTGCCAGCAGTCAAGTGGGTGATGAAAAACTGTTTTTT.

This clone was observed a handful of times. The chain uses TRBV28 and TRBJ1-2, with 8 bases matching TRBD1. The germline V gene has CDR1 MDHEN and CDR2 SYDVKM. Germline trimming cut 8 bases from V and 7 bases from J; bases unmatched to any gene: 9. The CDR3 is 13 amino acids. CDR3 DNA: TGTGCCAGCGCGCCAGGGGGCGAGGGTGGCTACACCTTC. Its translation: CASAPGGEGGYTF.

The chain has TRBV10-2 and TRBJ1-6; 8 bases are a match to TRBD1. The V gene end was trimmed by 5 bases and the J gene end by 6 bases; junction bases not matched to a gene: 6. Germline-derived CDR1 and CDR2 are WSHSY and SAAADI. This CDR3 contains 15 residues. The DNA of the CDR3 is TGCGCCAGCAGTTTGACAGGGGCTACTAATTCACCCCTCCACTTT. Translation gives CASSLTGATNSPLHF.

J is TRBJ1-5 and V is TRBV2; tentatively, D is TRBD1 (6 bases). V was clipped by 2 bases and J by 2 bases, with 10 bases between them. CDR1 is SNHLY, CDR2 FYNNEI, per germline. The CDR3 has 15 amino acids. CDR3 nucleotides: TGTGCCAGCAGTGAACGCAGGGGCGGCAATCAGCCCCAGCATTTT. Translating it yields CASSERRGGNQPQHF.

The J gene is TRBJ2-7, the V gene TRBV19, with 12 bases that match TRBD1. Trimming at V came to 4 bases and at J to 3 bases, leaving 13 bases not matched to a gene. Per the germline V gene, CDR1 is LNHDA and CDR2 is SQIVND (reference sequence). CDR3 length equals 18 residues. The CDR3 protein is CASSTSGTGGVIGYEQYF. The DNA for the CDR3 is TGTGCCAGTAGTACCTCTGGGACAGGGGGCGTAATTGGCTACGAGCAGTACTTC.

As to this clone: The same CDR3 can be traced to other DNA sequences in this sample. The chain combines TRBV7-2 with TRBJ2-1; 10 bases align to TRBD1. Germline values: CDR1 SGHTA, CDR2 FQGNSA. Trimming at V came to 3 bases and at J to 5 bases, leaving 4 bases not matched to a gene. The CDR3 contains 15 residues. The CDR3 here is CASSLRTGGNNEQFF. The CDR3 nucleotides are TGTGCCAGCAGCTTGCGGACAGGGGGGAACAATGAGCAGTTCTTC.

V usage is TRBV29-1 and J usage is TRBJ2-3; TRBD2 agrees at 12 bases. Germline CDR1 reads SQVTM; CDR2 reads ANQGSEA. The CDR3 is 13 amino acids. The V segment lost 3 bases and the J segment 10 bases; nucleotides outside the gene matches: 5. The CDR3 DNA is TGCAGCGTTGAGCTAGCGGGGGGGCTGGCGCAGTATTTT. Residues: CSVELAGGLAQYF.